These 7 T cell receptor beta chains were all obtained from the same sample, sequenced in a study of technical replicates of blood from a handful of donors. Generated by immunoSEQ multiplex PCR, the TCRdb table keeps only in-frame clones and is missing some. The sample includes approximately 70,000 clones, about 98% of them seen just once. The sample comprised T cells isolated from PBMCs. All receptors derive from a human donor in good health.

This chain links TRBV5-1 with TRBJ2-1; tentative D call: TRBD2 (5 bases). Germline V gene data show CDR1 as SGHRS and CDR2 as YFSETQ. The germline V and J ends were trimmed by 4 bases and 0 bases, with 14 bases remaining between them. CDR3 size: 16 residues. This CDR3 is CASSPEDYHSYNEQFF. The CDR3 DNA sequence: TGCGCCAGCAGCCCTGAAGACTACCACTCCTACAATGAGCAGTTCTTC.

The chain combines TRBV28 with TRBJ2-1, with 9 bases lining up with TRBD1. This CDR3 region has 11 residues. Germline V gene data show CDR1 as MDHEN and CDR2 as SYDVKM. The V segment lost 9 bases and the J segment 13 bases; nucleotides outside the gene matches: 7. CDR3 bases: TGTGCCAGTACAGGGGGCTTTTTCCAGTTCTTC. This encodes CASTGGFFQFF.

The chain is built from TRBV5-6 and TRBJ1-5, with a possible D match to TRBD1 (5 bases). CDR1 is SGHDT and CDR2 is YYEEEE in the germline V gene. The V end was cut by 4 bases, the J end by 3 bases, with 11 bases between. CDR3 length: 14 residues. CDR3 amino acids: CASSRTGFNQPQHF. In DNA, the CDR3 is TGTGCCAGCAGCCGTACAGGATTCAATCAGCCCCAGCATTTT.

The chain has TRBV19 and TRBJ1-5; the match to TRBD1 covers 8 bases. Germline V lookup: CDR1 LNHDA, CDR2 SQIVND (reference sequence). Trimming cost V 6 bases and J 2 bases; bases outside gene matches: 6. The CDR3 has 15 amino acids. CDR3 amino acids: CASRRTGMGNQPQHF. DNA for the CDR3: TGTGCCAGTAGGCGGACAGGGATGGGCAATCAGCCCCAGCATTTT.

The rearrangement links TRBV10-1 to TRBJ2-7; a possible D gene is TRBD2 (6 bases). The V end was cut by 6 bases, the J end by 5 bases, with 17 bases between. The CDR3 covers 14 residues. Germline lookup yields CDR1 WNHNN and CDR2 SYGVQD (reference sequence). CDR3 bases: TGCGCCAGCAGCTCCGGGACTCGCCCGGACGAGCAGTACTTC. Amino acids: CASSSGTRPDEQYF.

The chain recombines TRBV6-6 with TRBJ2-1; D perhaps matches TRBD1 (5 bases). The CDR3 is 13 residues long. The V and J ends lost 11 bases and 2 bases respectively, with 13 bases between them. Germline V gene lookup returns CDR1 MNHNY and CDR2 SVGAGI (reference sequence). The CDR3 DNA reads TGTGCCGGTTCGCAGGGCCCCTACAATGAGCAGTTCTTC. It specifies CAGSQGPYNEQFF.

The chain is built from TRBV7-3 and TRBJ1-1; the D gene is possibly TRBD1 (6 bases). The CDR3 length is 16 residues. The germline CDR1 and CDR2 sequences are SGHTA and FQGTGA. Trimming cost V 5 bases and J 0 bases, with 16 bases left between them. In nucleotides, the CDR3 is TGTGCCAGCAGCCCCGACCCTGGGGGCATGAACACTGAAGCTTTCTTT. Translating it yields CASSPDPGGMNTEAFF.